This T cell receptor beta chain was observed in a study of long-term antiretroviral therapy in people with HIV. The assay, immunoSEQ v3.0, was run at survey level. Repertoires were generated with immunoSEQ multiplex PCR, while TCRdb's copy carries only in-frame clones and drops some. The sample lists 25,000 to 35,000 clones; roughly 85% were seen once. The length of the CDR3 is 11 residues. Trimming took 6 bases from V and 11 from J, leaving 13 bases between them. The sequence was collected from a man between 18 and 29 years old with HIV. Sequencing used unsorted PBMCs, obtained 0.8 years before starting antiretroviral therapy. The chain links TRBV23-1 to TRBJ1-2; no clear D. TRBV23-1 is known as an ORF, though its function is uncertain. CDR3 DNA sequence: TGCGCCAGCAGCCGCGCCGCCGGTTACACCTTC. This sequence encodes CASSRAAGYTF.